The T cell receptor (beta chain) under discussion was sequenced for a study of CD8 T cells in ankylosing spondylitis. This clonotype was detected a few times. A single record per CDR3 protein comes from TCRdb applying MiXCR to the 5' RACE reads. Here the sample spans 340,000 or so distinct CDR3 sequences, over 12% being singletons. The sequence was collected from a male donor with ankylosing spondylitis or in good health (not recorded which). The sequenced sample consisted of blood, either unsorted or a sorted T cell fraction (not recorded which).

DNA of the CDR3: TGCGCCAGCAGCGAGGGACAGTACAATGAGCAGTTCTTC. It encodes CASSEGQYNEQFF. The chain recombines TRBV5-1 with TRBJ2-1, with TRBD1 matching over 7 bases. The germline V gene has CDR1 SGHRS and CDR2 YFSETQ. The length of the CDR3 is 13 residues. Trimming at V came to 4 bases and at J to 4 bases, leaving 2 bases not matched to a gene. The entire variable domain, with the rest obtained from reference TRBV5-1 and TRBJ2-1, is as follows: KAGVTQTPRYLIKTRGQQVTLSCSPISGHRSVSWYQQTPGQGLQFLFEYFSETQRNKGNFPGRFSGRQFSNSRSEMNVSTLELGDSALYLCASSEGQYNEQFFGPGTRLTVL.